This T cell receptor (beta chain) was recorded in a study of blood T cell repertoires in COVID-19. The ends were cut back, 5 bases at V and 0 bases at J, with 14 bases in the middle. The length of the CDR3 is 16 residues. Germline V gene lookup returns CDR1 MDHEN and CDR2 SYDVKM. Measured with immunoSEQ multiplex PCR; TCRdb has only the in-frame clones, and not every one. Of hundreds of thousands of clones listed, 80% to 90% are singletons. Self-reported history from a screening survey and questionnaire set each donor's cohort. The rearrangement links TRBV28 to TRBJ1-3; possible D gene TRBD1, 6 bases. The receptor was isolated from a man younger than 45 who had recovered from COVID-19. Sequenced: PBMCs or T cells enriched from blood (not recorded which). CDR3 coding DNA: TGTGCCAGCAGTATGGGTGGGGGCCTCTCTGGAAACACCATATATTTT. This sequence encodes CASSMGGGLSGNTIYF. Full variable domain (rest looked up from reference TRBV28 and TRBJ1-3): DVKVTQSSRYLVKRTGEKVFLECVQDMDHENMFWYRQDPGLGLRLIYFSYDVKMKEKGDIPEGYSVSREKKERFSLILESASTNQTSMYLCASSMGGGLSGNTIYFGEGSWLTVV.